One sample yielded the 29 T cell receptor beta chains listed below, sequenced in a study of radiotherapy plus CTLA-4 blockade in lung cancer. Clones were read by immunoSEQ multiplex PCR, and TCRdb kept only the in-frame ones, dropping some. The sample carries roughly 59,000 clones, around three quarters recorded once. The sequencing used peripheral blood, collected from a patient treated with radiotherapy plus ipilimumab. These receptor sequences come from a human donor with non-small cell lung cancer whose response to radiotherapy plus ipilimumab could not be evaluated.

The chain employs TRBV19 and TRBJ1-2; D is perhaps TRBD1 (6 bases). The V gene's germline CDR1 is LNHDA and CDR2 SQIVND (reference sequence). The CDR3 contains 14 residues. Trimming removed 3 bases from V and 1 base from J, with 9 bases in between. CDR3 coding DNA: TGTGCCAGTAGTATCGGCAGGGGTAACTATGGCTACACCTTC. Translation gives CASSIGRGNYGYTF.

This chain joins TRBV5-1 and TRBJ2-3; 13 positions match TRBD2. From germline, CDR1 is SGHRS and CDR2 YFSETQ. This CDR3 is built from 16 residues. The trim removed 4 bases at V and 1 base at J, leaving 3 bases unmatched. In nucleotides, the CDR3 is TGCGCCAGCAGCGAAGGGACTAGCGGGGGCACAGATACGCAGTATTTT. As protein: CASSEGTSGGTDTQYF.

This chain joins TRBV4-1 and TRBJ1-1; D might be TRBD1 (5 bases). Trimming removed 1 base at V and 4 bases at J, with 10 bases between. The CDR3 sequence is 14 residues long. Per germline, CDR1 MGHRA and CDR2 YSYEKL. This CDR3 reads CASSQVTGGTEAFF. For the CDR3, the DNA is TGCGCCAGCAGCCAAGTTACGGGGGGCACTGAAGCTTTCTTT.

The chain carries TRBV19 and TRBJ2-6, with D unclear. There are 14 residues in the CDR3. Trimming removed 7 bases at V and 1 base at J, with 8 bases between. The V gene's germline CDR1 is LNHDA and CDR2 SQIVND (reference sequence). The CDR3 DNA is TGTGCCAGTATTGGCCTTTCTGGGGCCAACGTCCTGACTTTC. It yields the protein CASIGLSGANVLTF.

The chain combines TRBV19 with TRBJ2-7; 8 bases map to TRBD1. V shed 6 bases and J 3 bases; nucleotides not matched to a gene: 10. The germline V gene encodes CDR1 LNHDA and CDR2 SQIVND (reference sequence). This CDR3 has 15 amino acids. CDR3 nucleotides: TGTGCCAGTAGCTCAGGCCGGGACAGGTTCTACGAGCAGTACTTC. Translation gives CASSSGRDRFYEQYF.

V gene TRBV5-4 combines with J gene TRBJ2-5; D perhaps matches TRBD1 (5 bases). Trimming took 3 bases from V and 3 from J, leaving 15 bases between them. The germline CDR1 and CDR2 sequences are SGHNT and YYREEE (reference sequence). The CDR3 extends over 15 amino acids. The CDR3 DNA reads as TGTGCCAGCAGCTCAGACCAGGGTCGGGAAGAGACCCAGTACTTC. Translating gives CASSSDQGREETQYF. The complete variable domain, with remaining parts taken from reference TRBV5-4 and TRBJ2-5, reads ETGVTQSPTHLIKTRGQQVTLRCSSQSGHNTVSWYQQALGQGPQFIFQYYREEENGRGNFPPRFSGLQFPNYSSELNVNALELDDSALYLCASSSDQGREETQYFGPGTRLLVL.

The chain recombines TRBV27 with TRBJ1-2; TRBD1 aligns across 8 bases. The V gene end was trimmed by 6 bases and the J gene end by 2 bases; junction bases not matched to a gene: 8. The CDR3 contains 15 residues. Germline assignment: CDR1 MNHEY and CDR2 SMNVEV (reference sequence). This CDR3 is CASRSQGGQNYGYTF. CDR3 nucleotide sequence: TGTGCCAGCAGATCACAGGGGGGACAAAACTATGGCTACACCTTC.

The chain has TRBV5-4 and TRBJ1-1, with a tentative D call TRBD1 (5 bases). Germline CDR1 SGHNT, CDR2 YYREEE (reference sequence). The V end was cut by 2 bases, the J end by 3 bases, with 20 bases between. The CDR3 runs to 17 residues. CDR3 region: CASSLGAVPSADTEAFF. CDR3 DNA: TGTGCCAGCAGCTTAGGGGCAGTTCCCTCCGCGGACACTGAAGCTTTCTTT. Full variable domain (missing parts from reference TRBV5-4 and TRBJ1-1): ETGVTQSPTHLIKTRGQQVTLRCSSQSGHNTVSWYQQALGQGPQFIFQYYREEENGRGNFPPRFSGLQFPNYSSELNVNALELDDSALYLCASSLGAVPSADTEAFFGQGTRLTVV.

This clone was picked up one time. The rearrangement links TRBV30 to TRBJ2-3, with 10 nucleotides matching TRBD1. CDR1 and CDR2 from the germline V gene are GTSNPN and SVGIG (reference sequence). The CDR3 totals 19 residues. Trimming at V came to 1 base and at J to 4 bases, leaving 17 bases not matched to a gene. CDR3 nucleotides: TGTGCCTGGAGTGCAATGAGGGGCGCCGGGACAGGGGTAGCAGATACGCAGTATTTT. It is translated as CAWSAMRGAGTGVADTQYF.

This clone was seen only a few times. The chain recombines TRBV2 with TRBJ1-5; a possible D gene is TRBD1 (5 bases). V was pared by 8 bases and J by 2 bases, with 13 bases between. The CDR3 covers 14 residues. Germline V gene sequence: CDR1 SNHLY, CDR2 FYNNEI. The CDR3 nucleotides are TGTGCCAGCCACGGGGGGATTGGCAATCAGCCCCAGCATTTT. It translates to CASHGGIGNQPQHF.

Of note for this clone: Germline is not matched at one junction end, which may reflect a read error. The gene calls are TRBV28 and TRBJ2-1; D perhaps matches TRBD1 (6 bases). The CDR3 sequence is 12 residues long. Germline assignment: CDR1 MDHEN and CDR2 SYDVKM. Here the CDR3 reads CASSTQGPYEVF. The CDR3 coding sequence is TGTGCCAGCAGCACACAGGGCCCCTACGAAGTCTTC.

This chain joins TRBV5-1 and TRBJ2-7; 10 bases line up with TRBD1. The V gene's germline CDR1 is SGHRS and CDR2 YFSETQ. J was trimmed by 2 bases and V by 5 bases; bases with no gene match: 4. The CDR3 spans 14 residues. The CDR3 sequence: CASSYDRGPYEQYF. CDR3 DNA: TGCGCCAGCAGTTATGACAGGGGGCCCTACGAGCAGTACTTC.

This clone occurred a few times. The chain combines TRBV7-3 with TRBJ1-1, with unresolved D. In germline, CDR1 is SGHTA, CDR2 FQGTGA. The CDR3 contains 15 residues. V shed 2 bases and J shed 0 bases, with 10 bases lying between them. The CDR3 sequence: CASSLAGSMNTEAFF. CDR3 coding DNA: TGTGCCAGCAGCTTAGCAGGCTCCATGAACACTGAAGCTTTCTTT.

The chain joins TRBV6-1 to TRBJ1-1; possibly TRBD1 for D (5 bases). CDR3 length equals 13 residues. Trimming removed 6 bases from V and 2 bases from J, with 10 bases in between. Germline V CDR1 and CDR2: MNHNS, SASEGT. CDR3 protein: CASRPDRNTEAFF. In DNA, the CDR3 is TGTGCCAGCAGGCCAGACAGAAACACTGAAGCTTTCTTT.

This clone was seen more than once but under ten times. The chain carries TRBV6-1 and TRBJ1-2, with 8 bases fitting TRBD1. Germline V CDR1 and CDR2: MNHNS, SASEGT. Trimming took 4 bases from V and 6 from J; bases not matched to a gene: 4. The CDR3 loop spans 13 amino acids. CDR3 sequence: CASSVNRGDGYTF. The CDR3 coding sequence is TGTGCCAGCAGTGTTAACAGGGGGGATGGCTACACCTTC.

This clone was counted once. The chain links TRBV14 to TRBJ2-3; 7 bases match TRBD2. CDR3 size: 14 residues. Unmatched junction bases numbered 16, after V lost 11 bases and J lost 8 bases. Germline V gene lookup returns CDR1 SGHDN and CDR2 FVKESK. CDR3 in DNA: TGTGCCGTGAGAGCAGGACCTAGGGAGGGTACGCAGTATTTT. Protein product: CAVRAGPREGTQYF.

The J gene is TRBJ2-2, the V gene TRBV10-1; D gene uncertain. The germline V and J ends were trimmed by 2 bases and 8 bases, with 9 bases remaining between them. The CDR3 spans 13 residues. Germline lookup yields CDR1 WNHNN and CDR2 SYGVQD (reference sequence). CDR3 region: CASSEQVAGELFF. The CDR3 DNA reads TGCGCCAGCAGTGAGCAGGTTGCTGGGGAGCTGTTTTTT.

This clone was seen only a few times. The chain recombines TRBV9 with TRBJ2-1; 10 nucleotides match TRBD2. Germline CDR1 SGDLS, CDR2 YYNGEE. The CDR3 has 14 amino acids. With V trimmed by 7 bases and J by 0 bases, 1 base remained unmatched. The CDR3 nucleotides are TGTGCCAGCGCTAGCGGGGGCTCCTACAATGAGCAGTTCTTC. It is translated as CASASGGSYNEQFF.

This chain connects TRBV19 to TRBJ1-4; tentative D call: TRBD1 (5 bases). V dropped 4 bases and J dropped 1 base, with 10 bases sitting between them. This CDR3 is built from 15 residues. Germline V gene lookup returns CDR1 LNHDA and CDR2 SQIVND (reference sequence). The CDR3: CASSTRRGTNEKLFF. CDR3 coding DNA: TGTGCCAGTAGTACACGGAGGGGAACTAATGAAAAACTGTTTTTT.

The CDR3 sequence is CASRFLETQYF. In DNA form, the CDR3 reads TGTGCCAGCAGATTCTTAGAGACCCAGTACTTC. J is TRBJ2-5 and V is TRBV6-5; D is unclear. Looked up from germline, CDR1 is MNHEY and CDR2 is SVGAGI. The length of the CDR3 is 11 residues. V lost 6 bases and J 4 bases, leaving 6 bases between the germline ends.

This clone was counted only a few times. The chain is built from TRBV4-2 and TRBJ2-3; tentatively, D is TRBD1 (6 bases). Germline V lookup: CDR1 LGHNA, CDR2 YNFKEQ. The length of the CDR3 is 16 residues. V shed 4 bases and J shed 2 bases, with 16 bases lying between them. In DNA, the CDR3 is TGTGCCAGCAGCCGGTACAGGGCTACTACCACAGATACGCAGTATTTT. This gives the protein CASSRYRATTTDTQYF.

The chain has TRBV7-2 and TRBJ1-1; D remains unclear. Germline lookup yields CDR1 SGHTA and CDR2 FQGNSA. V was clipped by 1 base and J by 1 base, with 4 bases between them. The CDR3 sequence is 13 residues long. CDR3 DNA sequence: TGTGCCAGCAGCTTAGGACAGAACACTGAAGCTTTCTTT. Amino acid sequence: CASSLGQNTEAFF.

The chain recombines TRBV19 with TRBJ2-1, with 13 bases aligning to TRBD2. The CDR3 runs 15 residues. J lost 6 bases, V lost 7 bases, and 6 bases had no gene match. The germline gives CDR1 LNHDA, CDR2 SQIVND (reference sequence). The CDR3: CASTSRTSGGNEQFF. The DNA for the CDR3 is TGTGCCAGTACCTCTAGGACTAGCGGGGGCAATGAGCAGTTCTTC.

The rearrangement uses TRBV30 and TRBJ2-7, with 9 bases identical to TRBD1. CDR3 length: 13 amino acids. With 3 bases clipped from V and 6 bases from J, the junction kept 6 bases outside the gene matches. CDR1 GTSNPN and CDR2 SVGIG come from the germline V gene (reference sequence). CDR3: CAWSLGGQGEQYF. In DNA, the CDR3 is TGTGCCTGGAGCCTCGGGGGACAGGGCGAGCAGTACTTC.

This chain joins TRBV30 and TRBJ1-4; D is undetermined. V lost 2 bases and J lost 8, with 12 bases in between. The CDR3 runs to 13 residues. Germline V gene lookup returns CDR1 GTSNPN and CDR2 SVGIG (reference sequence). The chain's CDR3 is CAWSMDSQEKLFF. CDR3 DNA: TGTGCCTGGAGTATGGACTCGCAGGAAAAACTGTTTTTT.

This rearrangement joins TRBV4-3 to TRBJ2-6, with 7 bases matching TRBD1. V shed 5 bases and J 0 bases; nucleotides not matched to a gene: 7. The CDR3 contains 17 residues. CDR1 is LGHNA and CDR2 is YSLEER in the germline V gene. In DNA form, the CDR3 reads TGCGCCAGCAGCGTCCGGGACAGCGCCTCTGGGGCCAACGTCCTGACTTTC. Protein product: CASSVRDSASGANVLTF.

The chain combines TRBV7-8 with TRBJ2-5; D may be TRBD1 (7 bases). CDR3 length: 16 residues. V dropped 5 bases and J dropped 5 bases, with 21 bases sitting between them. In germline, CDR1 is SGHVS, CDR2 FQNEAQ. CDR3: CASSPKRQGGGETQYF. The CDR3, as DNA: TGTGCCAGCAGCCCCAAGAGACAGGGCGGAGGGGAGACCCAGTACTTC.

This chain links TRBV4-1 with TRBJ1-5, with unresolved D. V was pared by 1 base and J by 1 base, with 11 bases between. This CDR3 is 16 amino acids long. Germline assignment: CDR1 MGHRA and CDR2 YSYEKL. The CDR3 DNA follows: TGCGCCAGCAGCCAAGCAGGAATCGGCAGCAATCAGCCCCAGCATTTT. It codes for CASSQAGIGSNQPQHF.

This chain connects TRBV6-5 to TRBJ1-2, with no clear D. CDR3 length equals 13 residues. Germline V gene data show CDR1 as MNHEY and CDR2 as SVGAGI. The V end lost 2 bases, the J end lost 4 bases, and 8 bases lay between the germline ends. The CDR3 bases are TGTGCCAGCAGTTACGGAGCCCTCTATGGCTACACCTTC. Protein sequence: CASSYGALYGYTF.